This T cell receptor beta chain originates from a study of shared clonotypes between healthy human individuals. Ten immunoSEQ deep assay plates were used to sequence unsorted PBMC DNA. Assay: immunoSEQ multiplex PCR; the TCRdb copy retains only in-frame clones and omits some. The sample lists 400,000 to 600,000 clones, 60% to 80% occurring once. V lost 4 bases and J 2 bases, leaving 6 bases between the germline ends. The CDR3 is made up of 11 amino acids. Per the germline V gene, CDR1 is SQVTM and CDR2 is ANQGSEA. Notes on this clone: Its cognate antigen is unknown.

All the donors were Caucasian adults who lived in Nashville, Tennessee. Study results and caveats: There were few donors, and this limited the genetic and exposure-history diversity represented.

The TCR was taken from a woman between 40 and 55 years old in good health. Some clones in this sample may be carry-over from other donors' samples. The J gene is TRBJ2-7, the V gene TRBV29-1; D might be TRBD1 (6 bases). Input material: PBMCs. This CDR3 is CSVGGPYEQYF. CDR3 nucleotides: TGCAGCGTTGGGGGGCCCTACGAGCAGTACTTC.